This T cell receptor (beta chain) was identified during a study of tumor and adjacent non-tumor tissue in lung cancer. Study details: Approximately 4 million productive TCRbeta reads were obtained per sample on average.

Comments on this clonotype: In this CDR3 the conserved last residue, phenylalanine or tryptophan, is missing, so a read error is likely.

This sample's RNA came from whole unsorted tissue. This non-tumor lung sample came from over 3 cm beyond the tumor edge. This CDR3 region has 15 residues. Germline V gene sequence: CDR1 MNHNY, CDR2 SVGAGI (reference sequence). With V trimmed by 7 bases and J by 5 bases, 11 bases remained unmatched. The library came from three nested PCR rounds adapted from ARM-PCR protocols. TCRdb used MiXCR to reprocess the multiplex PCR reads, holding one entry per CDR3 protein. This table has 40,000 to 60,000 distinct CDR3 sequences, around 60% appearing once. This TCR was sampled from a woman in her sixties or seventies with non-small cell lung cancer. The rearrangement uses TRBV6-6 and TRBJ2-1; 7 bases line up with TRBD1. Sequencing was performed on distant non-tumor lung tissue. The CDR3 is CASNPGTVYNNEQFL. CDR3 in DNA: TGTGCCAGCAACCCCGGGACAGTTTACAACAATGAGCAGTTCCTC.